The entry below gives a single T cell receptor beta chain sequence along with its context. The antigen remains undetermined. This sample was taken from a study of response to subunit inactivated influenza vaccine. TCRdb itself ran the RT-PCR reads through MiXCR, one entry per CDR3 protein. In the table there are around 500,000 distinct CDR3 sequences, 10% to 11% of which are singletons. Study-level points and caveats: Authors suggested that a seasonal influenza vaccination recruits few new T cells each time.

The CDR3 runs 14 residues. The germline V gene encodes CDR1 SEHNR and CDR2 FQNEAQ (reference sequence). V was clipped by 5 bases and J by 5 bases, with 15 bases between them. This TCR came from a man between 50 and 59 years old who received an inactivated influenza vaccine. This chain connects TRBV7-9 to TRBJ1-1; D ambiguous. The input for sequencing was PBMCs from blood, taken 40 to 50 days after vaccination. CDR3 bases: TGTGCCAGCAGCCCCGGGTCCCCTGGGACTGAAGCTTTCTTT. Protein: CASSPGSPGTEAFF.